This paragraph reports one TCR beta chain. The antigen remains undetermined. This entry is derived from a study of shared clonotypes between healthy human individuals. Genomic DNA of every subset was divided equally among multiple immunoSEQ plates. Libraries were prepared by immunoSEQ multiplex PCR; TCRdb keeps only in-frame clonotypes and omits some of them. This sample has millions of clones, with 90% to 95% found just once. Study conclusions and caveats: Investigators expected sequencing depth to affect clonotype sharing among donors.

Trimming removed 7 bases from V and 10 bases from J, with 16 bases in between. This CDR3 is 12 amino acids long. Germline V CDR1 and CDR2: MNHNY, SVGAGI (reference sequence). Sequencing was done on a sample of naive CD4+ T cells sorted from blood. This sample's subset: CD45RA+ positively selected. V usage is TRBV6-6 and J usage is TRBJ1-1; D is undetermined. This TCR was recovered from a young man in good health. The CDR3 is CASTGYTLGAFF. The CDR3 DNA reads as TGTGCCAGCACGGGCTACACCCTAGGAGCTTTCTTT.